This T cell receptor beta chain was profiled in a study of OX40 agonist ivuxolimab in advanced cancers. As for the study in general: Dose-escalation subjects each had hepatocellular carcinoma, melanoma, renal cell or head and neck cancer. Study-wide results and limits: Compared with CD4+, CD8+ T cells on average had more expanded clones.

Using immunoSEQ multiplex PCR, the repertoire was profiled, and TCRdb retains in-frame clones only, with some absent. The sample yields some 86,000 clones, around 94% seen once. The V gene's germline CDR1 is SGDLS and CDR2 YYNGEE. The CDR3 loop spans 18 amino acids. V lost 0 bases and J lost 2; bases outside the gene matches: 10. With baseline, cycle 4 day 1, and cycle 7 day 1 as timepoints, blood was sampled. About this clone: Its antigen is not identified.

The clonotype was recovered from an adult with an advanced solid tumor such as melanoma, head and neck, liver or kidney cancer. The chain couples TRBV9 to TRBJ2-5; 10 nucleotides agree with TRBD1. The material sequenced was CD4+ or CD8+ T cells sorted from blood, taken in a trial of the OX40 agonist ivuxolimab. The CDR3 sequence: CASSVGGQGHTGQETQYF. CDR3 sequence (DNA): TGTGCCAGCAGCGTAGGGGGACAGGGGCATACGGGGCAAGAGACCCAGTACTTC.